This passage covers 2 T cell receptor beta chains from one sample sequenced in a study of Ad26.COV2.S vaccination and SARS-CoV-2 variants listed by TCRdb under 2021. The library was produced with the immunoSEQ multiplex PCR assay. This immuneACCESS table, as held by TCRdb, lists in-frame sequences with V and J called but not all clones. Of the missing ones, under half trace to an unresolved V gene in checked studies; the others have no known cause. Recorded for this sample are roughly 420,000 clones; roughly 89% of them occurred a single time. In total, the top ten clones hold about 2.4% of the sample. This specimen's treatment or condition label, interpreted: roughly 18 received Ad26.COV2.S at low or high dose, single or two shots; about five received placebo; per-sample allocation not given. Repertoires of vaccine and placebo recipients were sequenced from samples collected on day 63 after the first injection.

The sequencing used peripheral blood, collected in a trial of Ad26.COV2.S vaccine versus placebo. The source is a person between 18 and 60 years old who received the Ad26.COV2.S COVID-19 vaccine or a placebo.

The rearrangement uses TRBV29-1 and TRBJ2-7, with TRBD1 matching over 9 bases. With 2 bases clipped from V and 3 bases from J, the junction kept 5 bases outside the gene matches. Germline CDR1 SQVTM, CDR2 ANQGSEA. This CDR3 is 14 amino acids long. The chain's CDR3 is CSVENRQGGYEQYF. The CDR3 DNA sequence: TGCAGCGTTGAAAATCGACAGGGGGGCTACGAGCAGTACTTC.

V usage is TRBV7-2 and J usage is TRBJ2-5, with D tentatively TRBD2 (6 bases). CDR1 is SGHTA and CDR2 is FQGNSA in the germline V gene. Trimming took off 6 bases at V and 4 bases at J, with 12 bases between the two ends. The CDR3 is 13 residues long. CDR3 sequence reads: CASSASVLETQYF. The CDR3 DNA is TGTGCCAGCAGTGCTAGCGTCTTAGAGACCCAGTACTTC.